These 11 T cell receptor beta chains were all obtained from the same sample, sequenced in a study of PD-L1 blockade in urothelial cancer. Time point given: pretreatment peripheral blood. The data were produced by immunoSEQ multiplex PCR, yet TCRdb's version contains in-frame clones alone and is incomplete. The data show about 56,000 clones, 85% seen once. This material consisted of PBMCs, taken around atezolizumab (anti-PD-L1) treatment. Every receptor here comes from a man aged 65 to 79 with urothelial cancer.

The gene calls are TRBV6-1 and TRBJ2-3; no clear D. There are 11 residues in the CDR3. V lost 4 bases, J lost 14 bases, and 13 bases lay in between. Germline-derived CDR1 and CDR2 are MNHNS and SASEGT. The CDR3 region has the DNA TGTGCCAGCAGTGGCGGCCCGTACGCGTATTTT. Protein sequence: CASSGGPYAYF.

This clone was counted once. Here the CDR3 reads CASRLPSSYNEQFF. CDR3 DNA: TGTGCCAGCAGACTTCCTAGCTCCTACAATGAGCAGTTCTTC. The chain is built from TRBV5-8 and TRBJ2-1; D unclear. Germline CDR1 SGHTS, CDR2 YDEGEE. This CDR3 is 14 amino acids long. With 5 bases removed from V and 0 bases from J, the gap between germline ends came to 9 bases. The full variable domain, rest sourced from reference TRBV5-8 and TRBJ2-1, is EAGVTQSPTHLIKTRGQQATLRCSPISGHTSVYWYQQALGLGLQFLLWYDEGEERNRGNFPPRFSGRQFPNYSSELNVNALELEDSALYLCASRLPSSYNEQFFGPGTRLTVL.

The chain has TRBV5-1 and TRBJ2-3; 8 nucleotides match TRBD1. Germline V lookup: CDR1 SGHRS, CDR2 YFSETQ. This CDR3 comprises 17 residues. After removal of 0 bases from V and 0 bases from J, the junction contained 6 bases not matched to a gene. The CDR3 sequence: CASSLGGTGASTDTQYF. The CDR3 DNA reads as TGCGCCAGCAGCTTGGGGGGGACAGGCGCTAGCACAGATACGCAGTATTTT. The full variable domain, with the rest looked up from reference TRBV5-1 and TRBJ2-3, is KAGVTQTPRYLIKTRGQQVTLSCSPISGHRSVSWYQQTPGQGLQFLFEYFSETQRNKGNFPGRFSGRQFSNSRSEMNVSTLELGDSALYLCASSLGGTGASTDTQYFGPGTRLTVL.

J is TRBJ2-1 and V is TRBV6-1; D remains ambiguous. The CDR3 totals 14 residues. V lost 2 bases and J 5 bases, leaving 10 bases between the germline ends. The germline CDR1 and CDR2 sequences are MNHNS and SASEGT. Written as DNA, the CDR3 is TGTGCCAGCAGTGAATTGACTGGCAACAATGAGCAGTTCTTC. It is translated as CASSELTGNNEQFF.

A remark on this clone: Other DNA sequences from this sample encode an identical CDR3 as well. The chain recombines TRBV5-1 with TRBJ2-1, with TRBD1 matching over 7 bases. Per the germline V gene, CDR1 is SGHRS and CDR2 is YFSETQ. CDR3 size: 15 residues. With V trimmed by 0 bases and J by 1 base, 1 base remained unmatched. The CDR3 DNA is TGCGCCAGCAGCTTGGGACAGGGTTCCTACAATGAGCAGTTCTTC. This encodes CASSLGQGSYNEQFF.

This sequence joins TRBV6-1 and TRBJ2-5; tentatively, D is TRBD2 (6 bases). Germline V CDR1 and CDR2: MNHNS, SASEGT. Deletions cut 5 bases from V and 3 bases from J, with 10 bases between. The CDR3 length is 13 residues. CDR3 coding DNA: TGTGCCAGCAGTCTTAGCGGAAAAGAGACCCAGTACTTC. Amino acid sequence: CASSLSGKETQYF.

This rearrangement joins TRBV9 to TRBJ2-7; 7 bases align to TRBD1. CDR1 and CDR2 from the germline V gene are SGDLS and YYNGEE. The J segment lost 5 bases and the V segment lost 4 bases, leaving 21 bases of the junction unmatched. The CDR3 consists of 18 residues. The CDR3 coding sequence is TGTGCCAGCAGCCCCGGAGTTTCGACAGGGCTTACAGTGCACGAGCAGTACTTC. Translated: CASSPGVSTGLTVHEQYF.

This chain links TRBV27 with TRBJ2-1, with D tentatively TRBD2 (5 bases). V was shortened by 6 bases and J by 0 bases, with 12 bases between the two germline ends. There are 15 residues in the CDR3. Germline V lookup: CDR1 MNHEY, CDR2 SMNVEV (reference sequence). CDR3: CASRRSGSSYNEQFF. CDR3 DNA: TGTGCCAGCAGACGGAGCGGAAGCTCCTACAATGAGCAGTTCTTC.

The CDR3 spells CASSSRTGGDGYTF. The CDR3 DNA reads TGTGCCAGTAGTTCGCGGACAGGGGGCGATGGCTACACCTTC. This chain joins TRBV19 and TRBJ1-2; 11 bases agree with TRBD1. The junction had 5 bases not matched to a gene; V was cut back by 5 bases and J by 6 bases. The germline V gene has CDR1 LNHDA and CDR2 SQIVND (reference sequence). The CDR3 totals 14 residues.

The chain links TRBV6-1 to TRBJ1-5; 9 bases are shared with TRBD1. The CDR3 totals 15 residues. Germline assignment: CDR1 MNHNS and CDR2 SASEGT. The V segment lost 5 bases and the J segment 7 bases; nucleotides outside the gene matches: 9. CDR3 residues: CASSFGQGYGQPQHF. Written as DNA, the CDR3 is TGTGCCAGCAGTTTCGGACAGGGGTACGGCCAGCCCCAGCATTTT.

The V and J genes are TRBV28 and TRBJ1-5; 8 positions match TRBD1. Germline CDR1 is MDHEN and CDR2 is SYDVKM. Trimming removed 7 bases from V and 5 bases from J; junction bases left unmatched: 10. CDR3 length equals 15 residues. The CDR3 sequence: CASTPDREDDQPQHF. The CDR3 DNA follows: TGTGCCAGCACCCCGGACAGGGAAGATGATCAGCCCCAGCATTTT.